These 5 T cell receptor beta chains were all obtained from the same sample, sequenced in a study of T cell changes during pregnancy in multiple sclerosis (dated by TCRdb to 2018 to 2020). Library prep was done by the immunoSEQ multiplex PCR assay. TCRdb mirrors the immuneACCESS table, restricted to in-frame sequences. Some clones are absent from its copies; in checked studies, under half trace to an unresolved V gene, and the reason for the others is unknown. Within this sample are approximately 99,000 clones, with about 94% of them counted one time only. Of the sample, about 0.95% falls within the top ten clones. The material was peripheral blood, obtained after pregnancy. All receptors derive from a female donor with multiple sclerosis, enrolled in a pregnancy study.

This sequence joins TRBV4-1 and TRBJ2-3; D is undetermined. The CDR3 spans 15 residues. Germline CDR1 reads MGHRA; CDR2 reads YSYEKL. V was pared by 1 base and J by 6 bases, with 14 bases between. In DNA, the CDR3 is TGCGCCAGCAGCCAAGCCCGTCAATCAGGTGATACGCAGTATTTT. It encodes CASSQARQSGDTQYF.

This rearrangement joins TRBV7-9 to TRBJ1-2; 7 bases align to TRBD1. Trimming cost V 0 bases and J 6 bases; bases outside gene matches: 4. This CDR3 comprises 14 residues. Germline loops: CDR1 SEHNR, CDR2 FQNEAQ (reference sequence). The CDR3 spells CASSLAWTGDGYTF. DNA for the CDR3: TGTGCCAGCAGCTTAGCTTGGACAGGAGATGGCTACACCTTC.

CDR3 bases: TGCAGCGTTGTTGCCGGGGACAGGGGGGACTATGGCTACACCTTC. Encoded protein: CSVVAGDRGDYGYTF. The J gene is TRBJ1-2, the V gene TRBV29-1; 11 nucleotides line up with TRBD1. V shed 4 bases, J shed 3 bases, and the junction held 7 bases outside the gene matches. Germline CDR1 and CDR2: SQVTM and ANQGSEA. The CDR3 consists of 15 residues.

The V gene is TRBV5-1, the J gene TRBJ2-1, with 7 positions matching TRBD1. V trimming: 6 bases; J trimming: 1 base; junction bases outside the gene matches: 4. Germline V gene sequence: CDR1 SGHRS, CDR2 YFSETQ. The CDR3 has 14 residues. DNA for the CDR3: TGCGCCAGCATGGAGACAGGGTCCTACAATGAGCAGTTCTTC. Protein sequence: CASMETGSYNEQFF.

The CDR3 loop is CASSLAAGPYGYTF. CDR3 in DNA: TGTGCCAGCAGCTTGGCGGCAGGGCCCTACGGCTACACCTTC. This chain links TRBV5-5 with TRBJ1-2, with D perhaps TRBD1 (5 bases). CDR1 is SGHKS and CDR2 is YYEKEE in the germline V gene (reference sequence). The CDR3 consists of 14 residues. Trimming cost V 0 bases and J 8 bases, with 14 bases left between them.